Following are 25 T cell receptor beta chains from one sample sequenced in a study of T cells in Graves' hyperthyroidism and ophthalmopathy. There were TCR beta CDR3 regions amplified from RNA transcripts. The TCR CDR3 first-round RT-PCR relied on the HTBI primer set. TCRdb analysed the multiplex PCR reads with MiXCR anew, one entry per CDR3 protein. The table records 200,000 to 250,000 distinct CDR3 sequences, around 15% of them present only once. Source material: blood. The receptors were gathered from a woman younger than 30 with Graves' ophthalmopathy.

V gene TRBV6-1 combines with J gene TRBJ2-1; 10 nucleotides line up with TRBD2. J gave up 2 bases and V 3 bases, and 7 bases lay outside the gene matches. The CDR3 contains 17 residues. The germline CDR1 and CDR2 sequences are MNHNS and SASEGT. The CDR3 loop reads CASSDPLAGAPYNEQFF. The DNA for the CDR3 is TGTGCCAGCAGTGATCCTCTAGCGGGGGCCCCCTACAATGAGCAGTTCTTC.

This clonotype came up many times. The V gene is TRBV12-3 or TRBV12-4, the J gene TRBJ1-1, with D hard to call. The ends were cut back, 4 bases at V and 0 bases at J, with 12 bases in the middle. This CDR3 is 15 amino acids long. The CDR3 is CASSWPGRMNTEAFF. The CDR3 DNA sequence: TGTGCCAGCAGTTGGCCCGGACGGATGAACACTGAAGCTTTCTTT.

This clonotype was detected many times. The CDR3: CASSSGTRVAEAFF. For the CDR3, the DNA is TGTGCCAGCTCATCCGGGACTCGGGTGGCTGAAGCTTTCTTT. The chain joins TRBV18 to TRBJ1-1; D is possibly TRBD1 (5 bases). The CDR3 has 14 residues. In germline, CDR1 is KGHSH, CDR2 LQKENI. The V and J ends lost 5 bases and 6 bases respectively, with 16 bases between them. Full variable domain (remainder filled in from reference TRBV18 and TRBJ1-1): NAGVMQNPRHLVRRRGQEARLRCSPMKGHSHVYWYRQLPEEGLKFMVYLQKENIIDESGMPKERFSAEFPKEGPSILRIQQVVRGDSAAYFCASSSGTRVAEAFFGQGTRLTVV.

This clonotype was seen ten or more times. The chain has TRBV7-9 and TRBJ2-3; 11 nucleotides agree with TRBD2. Per germline, CDR1 SEHNR and CDR2 FQNEAQ (reference sequence). The CDR3 is 18 amino acids. After removal of 3 bases from V and 1 base from J, the junction contained 9 bases not matched to a gene. The CDR3 DNA reads TGTGCCAGCAGCTTGGGGCTAGCGGGAGGAGGTCGCACAGATACGCAGTATTTT. Protein sequence: CASSLGLAGGGRTDTQYF.

The J gene is TRBJ2-2, the V gene TRBV19, with TRBD1 as a possible D gene (6 bases). This CDR3 spans 15 amino acids. Germline lookup yields CDR1 LNHDA and CDR2 SQIVND (reference sequence). Trimming removed 7 bases from V and 6 bases from J, with 18 bases in between. The CDR3 protein is CASTGTGYVPGELFF. Here the CDR3 DNA reads TGTGCCAGTACTGGTACAGGGTATGTTCCCGGGGAGCTGTTTTTT. Supplemented by reference TRBV19 and TRBJ2-2, the full variable domain reads DGGITQSPKYLFRKEGQNVTLSCEQNLNHDAMYWYRQDPGQGLRLIYYSQIVNDFQKGDIAEGYSVSREKKESFPLTVTSAQKNPTAFYLCASTGTGYVPGELFFGEGSRLTVL.

This clonotype has at least ten counts. This chain joins TRBV3-1 and TRBJ1-1; 7 positions match TRBD1. The CDR3 is made up of 16 amino acids. V shed 4 bases and J 1 base; nucleotides not matched to a gene: 9. Germline V gene lookup returns CDR1 LGHDT and CDR2 YNNKEL (reference sequence). CDR3 loop: CASSPGAGTANTEAFF. DNA of the CDR3: TGTGCCAGCAGCCCGGGAGCTGGGACAGCGAACACTGAAGCTTTCTTT.

The table lists this clonotype with many counts. The rearrangement joins TRBV3-1 to TRBJ2-7, with TRBD1 as a possible D gene (6 bases). Per germline, CDR1 LGHDT and CDR2 YNNKEL (reference sequence). The CDR3 has 15 residues. Trimming removed 1 base at V and 0 bases at J, with 10 bases between. CDR3: CASSQVGAFSYEQYF. In DNA form, the CDR3 reads TGTGCCAGCAGCCAAGTGGGGGCGTTCTCCTACGAGCAGTACTTC.

The sample holds many counts of this clonotype. The chain couples TRBV20-1 to TRBJ2-1; D call uncertain. This CDR3 contains 11 residues. Trimming took 3 bases from V and 12 from J, leaving 12 bases between them. Germline lookup yields CDR1 DFQATT and CDR2 SNEGSKA (reference sequence). As DNA, the CDR3 is TGCAGTGCTAGTGCAACACCAGGGCAGTTCTTC. It specifies CSASATPGQFF.

This clonotype occurred many times. The gene calls are TRBV7-8 and TRBJ2-5; 9 bases are shared with TRBD2. This CDR3 comprises 16 residues. V shed 2 bases, J shed 1 base, and the junction held 5 bases outside the gene matches. Germline loops: CDR1 SGHVS, CDR2 FQNEAQ. The CDR3 DNA sequence: TGTGCCAGCAGCTTACTGACTAGCGGCTTCCAAGAGACCCAGTACTTC. Translation gives CASSLLTSGFQETQYF.

CDR3 DNA sequence: TGCGCCAGCAGCCAATACAGCGGGGGCCACTACAATGAGCAGTTCTTC. Amino acid sequence: CASSQYSGGHYNEQFF. This rearrangement joins TRBV4-1 to TRBJ2-1; 8 bases map to TRBD2. Looked up from germline, CDR1 is MGHRA and CDR2 is YSYEKL. CDR3 length equals 16 residues. Germline trimming cut 2 bases from V and 3 bases from J; bases unmatched to any gene: 6.

This clonotype came up many times. The chain uses TRBV11-2 and TRBJ2-5; D ambiguous. The CDR3 runs 13 residues. The V gene lost 1 base and the J gene lost 5 bases, with 8 bases spanning the gap. From germline, CDR1 is SGHAT and CDR2 FQNNGV. The DNA of the CDR3 is TGTGCCAGCAGCTTAGGGTGGAAGGAGACCCAGTACTTC. This encodes CASSLGWKETQYF.

This clonotype was picked up many times. V and J are TRBV28 and TRBJ2-3; maybe TRBD1 (5 bases). The V gene's germline CDR1 is MDHEN and CDR2 SYDVKM. This CDR3 region has 16 residues. Trimming removed 5 bases from V and 4 bases from J, with 19 bases in between. Written as DNA, the CDR3 is TGTGCCAGCAGTACCGCCGCCGGCAGGGTGGCAGATACGCAGTATTTT. The encoded protein is CASSTAAGRVADTQYF.

Concerning this clonotype: A single base separates this from a much larger clone, so it may be a read error. The gene calls are TRBV12-3 or TRBV12-4 and TRBJ2-7; the D is unclear. The germline V and J ends were trimmed by 3 bases and 6 bases, with 12 bases remaining between them. The CDR3 covers 13 residues. The CDR3, as DNA: TGTGCCAGCAGTTTTAGCAGGATCTGCGAGCAGTACTTC. Protein sequence: CASSFSRICEQYF.

This clonotype has a count of ten or more. The chain carries TRBV19 and TRBJ1-2; no firm D call. This CDR3 comprises 14 residues. The V end was cut by 7 bases, the J end by 4 bases, with 16 bases between. Germline loops: CDR1 LNHDA, CDR2 SQIVND (reference sequence). The CDR3 DNA reads as TGTGCCAGTACCCTACGCGATGGTGCCTATGGCTACACCTTC. Translation gives CASTLRDGAYGYTF.

This clonotype appeared many times. This sequence joins TRBV29-1 and TRBJ1-2; D is ambiguous. The CDR3 sequence is 13 residues long. Per germline, CDR1 SQVTM and CDR2 ANQGSEA. Trimming shortened V by 4 bases and J by 7 bases, and 16 bases separated the two germline ends. CDR3 in DNA: TGCAGCGTTGTGTCCGGGCTTCTAGGTGGCTACACCTTC. Amino acid sequence: CSVVSGLLGGYTF.

This clonotype was counted ten times or more. The rearrangement uses TRBV6-1 and TRBJ2-2; a possible D gene is TRBD1 (5 bases). The V gene's germline CDR1 is MNHNS and CDR2 SASEGT. The CDR3 extends over 14 amino acids. Trimming left V 1 base short and J 4 bases short, with 7 bases between. In nucleotides, the CDR3 is TGTGCCAGCAGTGAAGAGACAGCCACCGGGGAGCTGTTTTTT. Residues: CASSEETATGELFF.

This clonotype was recorded many times. The gene calls are TRBV6-6 and TRBJ1-4; 8 positions agree with TRBD1. The germline gives CDR1 MNHNY, CDR2 SVGAGI (reference sequence). CDR3 length: 15 amino acids. After removal of 0 bases from V and 7 bases from J, the junction contained 4 bases not matched to a gene. This CDR3 reads CASSYSGQGREKLFF. Here the CDR3 DNA reads TGTGCCAGCAGTTACTCAGGACAGGGCCGTGAAAAACTGTTTTTT.

This rearrangement joins TRBV19 to TRBJ1-4; D is unresolved. With 7 bases removed from V and 2 bases from J, the gap between germline ends came to 11 bases. The CDR3 has 14 residues. CDR1 is LNHDA, CDR2 SQIVND, per germline (reference sequence). CDR3 sequence reads: CASKPSFTNEKLFF. CDR3 coding DNA: TGTGCCAGTAAACCCAGCTTTACTAATGAAAAACTGTTTTTT.

The table lists this clonotype with many counts. The genes are TRBV2 and TRBJ1-2, with D perhaps TRBD1 (6 bases). V lost 2 bases, J lost 8 bases, and 18 bases lay in between. The length of the CDR3 is 15 residues. Germline CDR1 reads SNHLY; CDR2 reads FYNNEI. The CDR3 reads CASSESADSGYGYTF. CDR3 coding DNA: TGTGCCAGCAGTGAATCGGCGGACAGCGGATACGGCTACACCTTC.

This clonotype was found many times. V and J are TRBV5-1 and TRBJ1-2; D perhaps matches TRBD1 (6 bases). Germline V gives CDR1 SGHRS, CDR2 YFSETQ. Trimming left V 1 base short and J 8 bases short, with 27 bases between. The CDR3 length is 18 residues. CDR3 in amino acids: CASSLPPPGHGGSEGYTF. The CDR3 DNA sequence: TGCGCCAGCAGCTTGCCTCCTCCGGGACACGGGGGCAGCGAGGGCTACACCTTC.

Many counts were recorded for this clonotype. The gene calls are TRBV3-1 and TRBJ1-4; a possible D gene is TRBD1 (6 bases). The CDR3 runs to 15 residues. CDR1 and CDR2 from the germline V gene are LGHDT and YNNKEL (reference sequence). Trimming shortened V by 1 base and J by 8 bases, and 14 bases separated the two germline ends. CDR3 region: CASSQGPTGPEKLFF. DNA for the CDR3: TGTGCCAGCAGCCAAGGACCGACAGGTCCCGAAAAACTGTTTTTT.

This clonotype has ten or more counts. The rearrangement uses TRBV24-1 and TRBJ1-2; 7 bases map to TRBD1. The CDR3 contains 13 residues. V lost 4 bases, J lost 8 bases, and 6 bases stayed unmatched. Germline V gives CDR1 KGHDR, CDR2 SFDVKD. The CDR3 here is CATSDTGVRGYTF. The CDR3 nucleotides are TGTGCCACCAGTGACACAGGGGTTCGAGGCTACACCTTC.

V is TRBV6-9 and J is TRBJ1-1; no firm D call. This CDR3 spans 16 amino acids. Germline V lookup: CDR1 MNHGY, CDR2 SVAAGI. V gave up 4 bases and J gave up 0 bases, with 15 bases separating them. The CDR3 reads CASSFVLKQLNTEAFF. The CDR3 nucleotides read TGTGCCAGCAGTTTCGTACTGAAGCAATTGAACACTGAAGCTTTCTTT.

The genes are TRBV29-1 and TRBJ2-1; the match to TRBD2 covers 8 bases. Trimming cost V 4 bases and J 4 bases; bases outside gene matches: 6. The CDR3 runs to 14 residues. The germline gives CDR1 SQVTM, CDR2 ANQGSEA. CDR3 nucleotides: TGCAGCGTTGCCGCGAGCGGGAGTTACAATGAGCAGTTCTTC. Its translation: CSVAASGSYNEQFF.

There are many counts of this clonotype. This chain uses TRBV28 with TRBJ1-2, with D unclear. The CDR3 has 12 residues. V lost 2 bases to trimming and J lost 4 bases, with 5 bases between them. Per germline, CDR1 MDHEN and CDR2 SYDVKM. The CDR3 loop is CASSLKGYGYTF. In DNA, the CDR3 is TGTGCCAGCAGTTTAAAGGGCTATGGCTACACCTTC.